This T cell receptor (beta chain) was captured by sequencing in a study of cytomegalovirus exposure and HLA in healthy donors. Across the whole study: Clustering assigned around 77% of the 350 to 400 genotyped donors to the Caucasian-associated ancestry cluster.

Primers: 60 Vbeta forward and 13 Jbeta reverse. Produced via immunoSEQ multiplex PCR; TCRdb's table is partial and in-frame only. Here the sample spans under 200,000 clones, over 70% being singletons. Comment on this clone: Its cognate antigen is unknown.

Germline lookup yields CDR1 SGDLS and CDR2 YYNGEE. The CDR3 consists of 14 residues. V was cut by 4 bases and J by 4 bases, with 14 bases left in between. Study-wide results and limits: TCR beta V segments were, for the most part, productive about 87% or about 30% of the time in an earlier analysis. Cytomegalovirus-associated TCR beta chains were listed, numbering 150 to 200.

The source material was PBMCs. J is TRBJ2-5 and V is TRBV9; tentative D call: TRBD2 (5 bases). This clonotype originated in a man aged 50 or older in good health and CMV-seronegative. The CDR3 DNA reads TGTGCCAGCAGCCCCGAGGCCGAGGGAGAGACCCAGTACTTC. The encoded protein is CASSPEAEGETQYF.